This T cell receptor (beta chain) comes out of a study of tumor and adjacent non-tumor tissue in lung cancer listed by TCRdb under 2018. For the study in its entirety: The cohort included more than nine adenocarcinoma, a couple of squamous cell carcinoma and 1 small cell lung cancer patients. For each patient, one tumor sample and one normal lung sample were taken, giving approximately 33 paired specimens that underwent TCRbeta CDR3 sequencing. The approximately 15 enrolled patients, of whom some ten were men and 5 were women, were aged about 31 to 85 years and were diagnosed with TNM stage I to III disease. A total of fewer than 150 million productive TCRbeta reads were generated by sequencing, corresponding to an average of about 4.17 million reads per sample. Bulk TCRbeta repertoires were compared between lung tumor tissue and matched distant non-tumor lung tissue obtained from over 13 lung cancer patients.

The receptor library was made with multiplex PCR. The listed sequencing device is Illumina HiSeq 2500. TCRbeta libraries were built by three rounds of nested PCR using primers (Table S4), following protocols modified from ARM-PCR. Before sequencing, PCR products of 200-500 bp were cut from the gel and purified using the QIAquick gel extraction kit. Per the original workflow: Reads were cleaned using Trimmomatic, were merged into complete CDR3 sequences using FLASH, and were assigned to V(D)J germline segments using MiTCR. Clonal diversity was computed as the inverse Simpson's index with VDJtools. In-frame sequences lacking a premature stop codon were counted as productive reads. TCRdb reran the public reads through fastp at Q25 and MiXCR, keeping productive beta chains. Each entry is one CDR3 protein sequence, shown with its most common DNA and genes. TCRdb's processing, not the authors', yielded these V and J calls. Within this sample are approximately 66,000 distinct CDR3 sequences, with roughly 57% of them counted one time only. About 32% of the sample rests with the top ten.

At the junction V is shortened by 4 bases and J by 3 bases; bases outside the gene matches: 17. The CDR3 starts with the cysteine, ends with the phenylalanine, and has 18 residues. The entry retains the CDR3 DNA only, 54 bases that are in frame from base 1. From the germline V gene, CDR1 is MGHRA and CDR2 is YSYEKL. RNA was isolated from bulk, unsorted tissue, and RNA quality was assessed with a NanoDrop ND-1000 and an Agilent 2100. The normal lung samples consisted of distant non-tumor tissue collected more than 3 cm from the tumor edge. The donors were newly diagnosed lung cancer patients admitted for thoracic surgery in China from August to November 2014 who had not received prior chemotherapy. Patients who had received previous radiotherapy or chemotherapy, or who had another concurrent cancer, were excluded from the study. Surgical tissue pieces of 1-2 cm3 were preserved in RNAlater solution and were kept at -80 degrees C until use.

As for this clonotype: No antigen is known for it. It has no much larger one-base neighbor in the sample; base qualities were not kept.

Here is what the overall study found, with its caveats: TCR diversity (inverse Simpson) was significantly higher in tumor than in normal lung tissue (around 460 vs 160, P = 0.0075, Mann-Whitney U test). Only about 16 patients were included in the cohort, and the need for larger samples and more detailed clinical data was noted by the authors. Younger patients had significantly higher TCR diversity, and higher tumor TCR diversity was associated with shorter overall and disease-free survival. Neither the sequencing platform nor unique molecular identifiers are named or mentioned anywhere in the methods. Because peripheral blood was not sequenced, blood TCRbeta repertoires in the lung cancer patients of the study were not examined. The top 100 clones made up a significantly larger cumulative share of the repertoire in normal lung than in tumor tissue.

This sequence originates from a man in his 70s with non-small cell lung cancer. Rearrangement joined TRBV4-1 to TRBJ2-7, with 8 bases matching TRBD1. The sequenced sample consisted of distant non-tumor lung tissue. The CDR3 region has the sequence CASSRQMIPGQVLYEQYF. The DNA sequence follows: TGCGCCAGCAGCCGCCAAATGATTCCGGGACAGGTCCTCTACGAGCAGTACTTC.